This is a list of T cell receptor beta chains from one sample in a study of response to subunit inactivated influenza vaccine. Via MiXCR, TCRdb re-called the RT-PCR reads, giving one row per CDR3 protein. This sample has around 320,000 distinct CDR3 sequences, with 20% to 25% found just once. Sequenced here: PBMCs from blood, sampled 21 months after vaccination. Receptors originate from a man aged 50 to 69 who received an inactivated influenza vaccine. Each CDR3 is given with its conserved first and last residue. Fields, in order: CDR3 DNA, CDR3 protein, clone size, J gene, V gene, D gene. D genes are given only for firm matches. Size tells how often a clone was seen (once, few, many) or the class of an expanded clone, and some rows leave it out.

CDR3nt: TGCAGCGTTGAAGGGACGGCGAGCTCCTACAATGAGCAGTTCTTC
CDR3aa: CSVEGTASSYNEQFF
abundance: few
j_gene: TRBJ2-1
v_gene: TRBV29-1
d_gene: -

CDR3nt: TGTGCCAGCACCGTCAGGGGGCTCTATCAGCCCCAGCATTTT
CDR3aa: CASTVRGLYQPQHF
abundance: few
j_gene: TRBJ1-5
v_gene: TRBV28
d_gene: TRBD1

CDR3nt: TGTGCCAGCAGTTATAGGGCAGATAATACCTACGAGCAGTACTTC
CDR3aa: CASSYRADNTYEQYF
abundance: -
j_gene: TRBJ2-7
v_gene: TRBV6-5
d_gene: -

CDR3nt: TGCGCCAGCAGCCCCCAGGTCGGGAGGGCTAATAATGAGCAGTTCTTC
CDR3aa: CASSPQVGRANNEQFF
abundance: few
j_gene: TRBJ2-1
v_gene: TRBV5-1
d_gene: TRBD2

CDR3nt: TGTGCCAGCAGACCTACAGGGGGCCAAGAGACCCAGTACTTC
CDR3aa: CASRPTGGQETQYF
abundance: -
j_gene: TRBJ2-5
v_gene: TRBV7-9
d_gene: TRBD1

CDR3nt: TGCAGCGTTCGACAGGGGAGCAATCAGCCCCAGCATTTT
CDR3aa: CSVRQGSNQPQHF
abundance: -
j_gene: TRBJ1-5
v_gene: TRBV29-1
d_gene: TRBD1

CDR3nt: TGTGCCAGCAGGGCCGGACAGATTTCACCCCTCCACTTT
CDR3aa: CASRAGQISPLHF
abundance: -
j_gene: TRBJ1-6
v_gene: TRBV6-2/TRBV6-3
d_gene: -

CDR3nt: TGTGCCAGCAATAGTGGCGGACTAGGGAGCTCCTACAATGAGCAGTTCTTC
CDR3aa: CASNSGGLGSSYNEQFF
abundance: -
j_gene: TRBJ2-1
v_gene: TRBV28
d_gene: TRBD2

CDR3nt: TGCGCCAGCAGCCAGGGCCCCTGGACAGCCAATCAGCCCCAGCATTTT
CDR3aa: CASSQGPWTANQPQHF
abundance: -
j_gene: TRBJ1-5
v_gene: TRBV4-1
d_gene: -

CDR3nt: TGCGCCAGCAGCCAGCTACTCCAGGGGAGGGGTGGGGAAGGCTACACCTTC
CDR3aa: CASSQLLQGRGGEGYTF
abundance: -
j_gene: TRBJ1-2
v_gene: TRBV4-1
d_gene: -

CDR3nt: TGCGCCAGCAGCAGACGGGGATTAGGCACCGGGGAGCTGTTTTTT
CDR3aa: CASSRRGLGTGELFF
abundance: -
j_gene: TRBJ2-2
v_gene: TRBV4-3
d_gene: -

CDR3nt: TGCAGCGCTCAGGGGGTGGTTGACGAGCAGTACTTC
CDR3aa: CSAQGVVDEQYF
abundance: -
j_gene: TRBJ2-7
v_gene: TRBV29-1
d_gene: TRBD1

CDR3nt: TGTGCCAGCAGCTTATCGCGGTCCCAGAACTATGGCTACACCTTC
CDR3aa: CASSLSRSQNYGYTF
abundance: few
j_gene: TRBJ1-2
v_gene: TRBV7-2
d_gene: -

CDR3nt: TGTGCCAGCAGTCTTCGGACTAGCGGATCCTACAATGAGCAGTTCTTC
CDR3aa: CASSLRTSGSYNEQFF
abundance: few
j_gene: TRBJ2-1
v_gene: TRBV27
d_gene: TRBD2

CDR3nt: TGTGCCAGCAGCGTTCCGGGACAGGGCAATCAGCCCCAGCATTTT
CDR3aa: CASSVPGQGNQPQHF
abundance: few
j_gene: TRBJ1-5
v_gene: TRBV4-2
d_gene: TRBD1

CDR3nt: TGTGCCAGCAGTTACTCAGACAGGAGCAATCAGCCCCAGCATTTT
CDR3aa: CASSYSDRSNQPQHF
abundance: many
j_gene: TRBJ1-5
v_gene: TRBV6-5
d_gene: -

CDR3nt: TGCGCCAGCAGCCAAGATCGGGAACAGACCCAGTACTTC
CDR3aa: CASSQDREQTQYF
abundance: -
j_gene: TRBJ2-5
v_gene: TRBV4-3
d_gene: -

CDR3nt: TGTGCCAGCAGTTTAATCGGGTGGGTCGAGTCAGCCCAGCATTTT
CDR3aa: CASSLIGWVESAQHF
abundance: few
j_gene: TRBJ1-5
v_gene: TRBV28
d_gene: -

CDR3nt: TGTGCCAGCAGTTACTCAAGTGCGGGGCGGAGCGAGCAGTACTTC
CDR3aa: CASSYSSAGRSEQYF
abundance: once
j_gene: TRBJ2-7
v_gene: TRBV6-5
d_gene: -

CDR3nt: TGTGCCAGCAGTTACTCCTCCGAAGCTTTCTTT
CDR3aa: CASSYSSEAFF
abundance: many
j_gene: TRBJ1-1
v_gene: TRBV12-3/TRBV12-4
d_gene: -

CDR3nt: TGCGCCAGCAGCCAAGATCCCACCGCAGACCCACGGGGCTACACCTTC
CDR3aa: CASSQDPTADPRGYTF
abundance: -
j_gene: TRBJ1-2
v_gene: TRBV4-3
d_gene: -

CDR3nt: TGTGCCAGCGGCCGGGGAGGGCCTGAGCAGTTCTTC
CDR3aa: CASGRGGPEQFF
abundance: -
j_gene: TRBJ2-1
v_gene: TRBV19
d_gene: TRBD2

CDR3nt: TGTGCCAGCAGTCGGGGTCGTGCAACTAATGAAAAACTGTTTTTT
CDR3aa: CASSRGRATNEKLFF
abundance: -
j_gene: TRBJ1-4
v_gene: TRBV5-6
d_gene: -

CDR3nt: TGTGCCAGCTCCCCAAGCGGGAGGAGAACCTACGAGCAGTACTTC
CDR3aa: CASSPSGRRTYEQYF
abundance: -
j_gene: TRBJ2-7
v_gene: TRBV18
d_gene: TRBD2

CDR3nt: TGTGCCAGCAGCTCACAGCCGGGACCGAAGAATGAAAAACTGTTTTTT
CDR3aa: CASSSQPGPKNEKLFF
abundance: few
j_gene: TRBJ1-4
v_gene: TRBV21-1
d_gene: -

CDR3nt: TGCGCCAGCAGCTTGGATGGGACAGGGCCCTATGGCTACACCTTC
CDR3aa: CASSLDGTGPYGYTF
abundance: many
j_gene: TRBJ1-2
v_gene: TRBV5-1
d_gene: TRBD1

CDR3nt: TGTGCCAGCAGCCGGTCCCCCAATCAGCCCCAGCATTTT
CDR3aa: CASSRSPNQPQHF
abundance: few
j_gene: TRBJ1-5
v_gene: TRBV5-5
d_gene: -

CDR3nt: TGTGCCAGCAAGGGCAGGGAGAACACTGAAGCTTTCTTT
CDR3aa: CASKGRENTEAFF
abundance: -
j_gene: TRBJ1-1
v_gene: TRBV12-3/TRBV12-4
d_gene: -

CDR3nt: TGTGCCAGCAGCCTTCTAGACGGCTCCTACGAGCAGTACTTC
CDR3aa: CASSLLDGSYEQYF
abundance: few
j_gene: TRBJ2-7
v_gene: TRBV9
d_gene: -

CDR3nt: TGTGCCAGCAGCCCACAGGGGGGTTCCCACGAGCAGTACTTC
CDR3aa: CASSPQGGSHEQYF
abundance: -
j_gene: TRBJ2-7
v_gene: TRBV7-2
d_gene: TRBD1

CDR3nt: TGTGCCAGCAGCCCGCAGACAGGGATGGGGGAGACCCAGTACTTC
CDR3aa: CASSPQTGMGETQYF
abundance: -
j_gene: TRBJ2-5
v_gene: TRBV7-2
d_gene: TRBD1

CDR3nt: TGTGCCAGCAGTACCGGAGGTAGCGGGAGGGCCTGGGAGACCCAGTACTTC
CDR3aa: CASSTGGSGRAWETQYF
abundance: -
j_gene: TRBJ2-5
v_gene: TRBV28
d_gene: TRBD2